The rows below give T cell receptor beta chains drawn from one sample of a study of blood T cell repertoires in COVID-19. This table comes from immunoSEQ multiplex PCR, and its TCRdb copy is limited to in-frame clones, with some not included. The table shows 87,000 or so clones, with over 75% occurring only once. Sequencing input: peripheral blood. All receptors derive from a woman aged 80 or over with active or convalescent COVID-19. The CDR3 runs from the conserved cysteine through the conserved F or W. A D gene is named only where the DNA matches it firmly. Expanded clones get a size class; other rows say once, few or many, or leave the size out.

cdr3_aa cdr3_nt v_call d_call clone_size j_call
CASSLPLAGGDTQYF TGTGCCAGCAGCTTACCCCTAGCGGGGGGAGATACGCAGTATTTT TRBV7-2 TRBD2 NA TRBJ2-3
CASSPRNDYGYTF TGTGCCAGCTCACCGCGCAACGACTATGGCTACACCTTC TRBV18 NA NA TRBJ1-2
CASSQVLAGGQNNEQFF TGTGCCAGCAGCCAAGTGCTAGCGGGGGGCCAAAACAATGAGCAGTTCTTC TRBV4-2 TRBD2 NA TRBJ2-1
CSVWGLAGDSLGTGELFF TGCAGCGTTTGGGGACTAGCGGGAGATAGCTTGGGCACCGGGGAGCTGTTTTTT TRBV29-1 TRBD2 NA TRBJ2-2
CASTTAGGPYEQYF TGTGCCAGCACCACAGCGGGAGGGCCTTACGAGCAGTACTTC TRBV28 TRBD2 NA TRBJ2-7
CSVTSWAGNTEAFF TGCAGCGTTACAAGCTGGGCAGGAAACACTGAAGCTTTCTTT TRBV29-1 NA few TRBJ1-1
CASRQALLGEQYF TGTGCCAGCAGACAGGCTCTCCTGGGGGAGCAGTACTTC TRBV6-6 NA few TRBJ2-7
CAWSVGQGGTPLHF TGTGCCTGGAGTGTAGGACAGGGAGGGACACCCCTCCACTTT TRBV30 TRBD1 NA TRBJ1-6
CASSVGGGYQETQYF TGTGCCAGCAGTGTGGGCGGGGGCTACCAAGAGACCCAGTACTTC TRBV11-3 NA NA TRBJ2-5
CAISERDNQPQHF TGTGCCATCAGTGAGAGAGACAATCAGCCCCAGCATTTT TRBV10-3 NA NA TRBJ1-5
CASSRTGRDTEAFF TGTGCCAGCAGTAGAACAGGGAGGGACACTGAAGCTTTCTTT TRBV6-4 NA NA TRBJ1-1
CASSQGGTSGASSYNEQFF TGTGCCAGCAGCCAGGGGGGGACTAGCGGGGCGAGCTCCTACAATGAGCAGTTCTTC TRBV3-1/TRBV3-2 TRBD2 NA TRBJ2-1
CASSQGGETQYF TGTGCCAGCAGCCAGGGAGGAGAGACCCAGTACTTC TRBV3-1/TRBV3-2 NA NA TRBJ2-5
CASSERQGPRTDTQYF TGTGCCAGCAGCGAGCGACAGGGGCCCCGGACAGATACGCAGTATTTT TRBV7-9 TRBD1 NA TRBJ2-3
CASRLTGSTGELFF TGTGCCAGCAGGCTGACAGGGAGCACCGGGGAGCTGTTTTTT TRBV6-4 TRBD1 many TRBJ2-2
CASSLGWTGINMNTEAFF TGTGCCAGCAGCTTAGGGTGGACAGGGATTAACATGAACACTGAAGCTTTCTTT TRBV7-2 TRBD1 NA TRBJ1-1
CASSFIPGQVNTEAFF TGTGCCAGCAGCTTCATACCCGGACAGGTTAACACTGAAGCTTTCTTT TRBV11-2 TRBD1 NA TRBJ1-1
CASKRTGNQPQHF TGTGCCAGCAAGCGGACAGGGAATCAGCCCCAGCATTTT TRBV6-5 TRBD1 few TRBJ1-5
CASSEGTFTQGAQYF TGTGCCAGCAGTGAAGGGACCTTCACACAGGGGGCGCAGTACTTC TRBV2 TRBD1 NA TRBJ2-7
CASSRGAPGGPNTGELFF TGTGCCAGCTCCCGCGGGGCGCCCGGGGGGCCCAACACCGGGGAGCTGTTTTTT TRBV18 NA NA TRBJ2-2
CASSLGGLAGEETQYF TGTGCCAGCAGCTTGGGGGGACTAGCGGGGGAAGAGACCCAGTACTTC TRBV5-4 TRBD2 NA TRBJ2-5
CSVSGVTNEKLFF TGCAGCGTCTCGGGGGTAACTAATGAAAAACTGTTTTTT TRBV29-1 NA NA TRBJ1-4
CASSLRQGGAGELFF TGTGCCAGCAGCTTAAGACAGGGTGGGGCCGGGGAGCTGTTTTTT TRBV7-6 TRBD1 NA TRBJ2-2
CAWSRKQGTEGYTF TGTGCCTGGAGTCGAAAACAGGGGACGGAGGGCTACACCTTC TRBV30 TRBD1 NA TRBJ1-2
CASRETSGSYEQYF TGTGCCAGCAGAGAGACTAGCGGGAGTTACGAGCAGTACTTC TRBV28 TRBD2 NA TRBJ2-7
CASSGGRWNTGELFF TGTGCCAGCAGTGGGGGCAGATGGAACACCGGGGAGCTGTTTTTT TRBV2 NA NA TRBJ2-2
CASSRTANYGYTF TGTGCCAGCAGTCGGACAGCTAACTATGGCTACACCTTC TRBV12-3/TRBV12-4 NA NA TRBJ1-2
CASSLTDGYTF TGTGCCAGCAGTTTAACGGATGGCTACACCTTC TRBV28 NA NA TRBJ1-2
CASSSTGESYEQYF TGTGCCAGCAGCTCCACAGGGGAGTCCTACGAGCAGTACTTC TRBV5-4 TRBD1 NA TRBJ2-7
CASRPSGYTGNTIYF TGTGCCAGCAGGCCCTCCGGGTACACTGGAAACACCATATATTTT TRBV11-2 NA NA TRBJ1-3
CAWSGLGQGSTEAFF TGTGCCTGGAGTGGACTAGGACAGGGGTCCACTGAAGCTTTCTTT TRBV30 TRBD1 NA TRBJ1-1
CASSLDQQGPDGYTF TGTGCCAGCAGCTTGGATCAACAGGGGCCCGATGGCTACACCTTC TRBV5-4 TRBD1 NA TRBJ1-2
CASSLSTTNEKLFF TGTGCCAGCAGTTTATCAACAACTAATGAAAAACTGTTTTTT TRBV28 NA NA TRBJ1-4
CASSQDQRGLPYEQYF TGTGCCAGCAGCCAAGATCAGAGGGGGCTCCCCTACGAGCAGTACTTC TRBV3-1/TRBV3-2 TRBD1 NA TRBJ2-7
CASSLGSASGGAGTQYF TGTGCCAGCAGCTTAGGGAGCGCTAGCGGGGGGGCCGGGACCCAGTACTTC TRBV7-6 TRBD2 NA TRBJ2-5
CASSGTGGYGYTF TGTGCCAGCAGCGGAACAGGGGGCTATGGCTACACCTTC TRBV5-5 TRBD1 NA TRBJ1-2
CASTTWGGGASTQYF TGTGCCAGCACCACGTGGGGCGGGGGGGCGAGTACGCAGTATTTT TRBV7-2 TRBD2 few TRBJ2-3
CASSLGDTAAFF TGTGCCAGCAGCTTAGGGGACACTGCAGCTTTCTTT TRBV11-2 NA NA TRBJ1-1
CASSLQAISTDTQYF TGTGCCAGCAGCTTGCAGGCGATTAGCACAGATACGCAGTATTTT TRBV5-8 NA few TRBJ2-3
CASSLSGGNEKLFF TGCGCCAGCAGCTTGTCAGGGGGTAATGAAAAACTGTTTTTT TRBV5-1 TRBD1 NA TRBJ1-4
CASRGLGGGNGEQYF TGTGCCAGTAGAGGGCTAGGCGGGGGGAATGGCGAGCAGTACTTC TRBV19 TRBD2 NA TRBJ2-7